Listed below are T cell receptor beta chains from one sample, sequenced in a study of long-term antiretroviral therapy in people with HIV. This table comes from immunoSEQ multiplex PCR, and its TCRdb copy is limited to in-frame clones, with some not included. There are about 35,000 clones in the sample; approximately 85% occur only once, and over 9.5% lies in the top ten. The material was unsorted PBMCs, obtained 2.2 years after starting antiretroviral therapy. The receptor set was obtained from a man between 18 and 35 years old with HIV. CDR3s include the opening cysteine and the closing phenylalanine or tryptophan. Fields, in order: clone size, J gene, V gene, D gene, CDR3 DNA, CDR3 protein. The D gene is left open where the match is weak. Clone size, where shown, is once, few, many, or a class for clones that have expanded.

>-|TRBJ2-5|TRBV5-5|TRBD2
TGTGCCAGCAGCTTGTCCCCGGGGGGGGGTGTGGAGACCCAGTACTTC
CASSLSPGGGVETQYF
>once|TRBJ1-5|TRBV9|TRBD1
TGTGCCAGCAGCCCGACAGGGATGGCGGAGCCCCAGCATTTT
CASSPTGMAEPQHF
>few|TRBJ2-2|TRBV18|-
TGTGCCAGCTCACTGACGGAAAACACCGGGGAGCTGTTTTTT
CASSLTENTGELFF
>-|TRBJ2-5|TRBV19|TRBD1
TGTGCCAGTAGCGACAGGGGCCTGGAGACCCAGTACTTC
CASSDRGLETQYF
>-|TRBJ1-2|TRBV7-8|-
TGTGCCAGCAGCACCCCAAACTATGGCTACACCTTC
CASSTPNYGYTF
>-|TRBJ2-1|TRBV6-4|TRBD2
TGTGCCAGCAGTGACTGGGCTAGCGGGGACAATGAGCAGTTCTTC
CASSDWASGDNEQFF
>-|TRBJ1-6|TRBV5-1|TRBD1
TGCGCCAGCAGCCTAGCCGGGACAGGGGGCCCAAGTCGCCTCCTCCACTTT
CASSLAGTGGPSRLLHF
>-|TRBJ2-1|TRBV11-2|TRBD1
TGTGCCAGCAGCTTACTGGACAGGATAGTCAATGAGCAGTTCTTC
CASSLLDRIVNEQFF
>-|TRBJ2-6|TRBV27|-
TGTGCCAGCAGTCCTTCGAGGGCCAACGTCCTGACTTTC
CASSPSRANVLTF
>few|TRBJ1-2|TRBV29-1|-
-
CSVAQGATGF
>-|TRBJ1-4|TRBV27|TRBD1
TGTGCCAGCAGTCAGGGGGCTCAGAGGGAAAAACTGTTTTTT
CASSQGAQREKLFF
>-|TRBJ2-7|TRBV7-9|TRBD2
TGTGCCAGCAGCTTAGCTCTCGGGGGGACGGTGGAGACTTACGAGCAGTACTTC
CASSLALGGTVETYEQYF
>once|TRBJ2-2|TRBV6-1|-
TGTGCCAGCAGTGGCCGGAGGGTTGGCGGGGAGCTGTTTTTT
CASSGRRVGGELFF
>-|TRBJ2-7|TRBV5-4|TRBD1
TGTGCCAGCAGCAGCCGGGACAGGCTCGGCGAGCAGTACTTC
CASSSRDRLGEQYF
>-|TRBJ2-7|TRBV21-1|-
TGTGCCAGCAGCAAGGGCCGGACAGCTTACGAGCAGTACTTC
CASSKGRTAYEQYF
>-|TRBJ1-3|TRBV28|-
TGTGCCAGCAGTTTATTGTGGGACACCGAAGCCTCTGGAAACACCATATATTTT
CASSLLWDTEASGNTIYF
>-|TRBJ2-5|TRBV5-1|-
TGCGCCAGCAGCACGGGTCGGGTTGGGGAAGAGACCCAGTACTTC
CASSTGRVGEETQYF
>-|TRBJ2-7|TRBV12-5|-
TGTGCTAGTGGTTTGGGCTTTTCCTACGAGCAGTACTTC
CASGLGFSYEQYF
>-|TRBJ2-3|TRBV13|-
TGTGCCAGCCACGACAAAGAGATAGATACGCAGTATTTT
CASHDKEIDTQYF
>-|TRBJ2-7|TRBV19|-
TGTGCCAGTCCTTCGATCCCGGTCCCCTCCTACGAGCAGTACTTC
CASPSIPVPSYEQYF
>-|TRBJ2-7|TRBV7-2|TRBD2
TGTGCCAGCAGCGAGAGACTAGCGGGAGAATCCTACGAGCAGTACTTC
CASSERLAGESYEQYF
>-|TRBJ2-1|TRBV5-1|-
TGCGCCAGCAGCTCGGGTTCGCGTATGGGCTACAATGAGCAGTTCTTC
CASSSGSRMGYNEQFF
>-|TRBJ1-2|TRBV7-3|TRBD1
TGTGCCAGCAGCATCCCGGGGCAGGGGGCAAATGGCTACACCTTC
CASSIPGQGANGYTF
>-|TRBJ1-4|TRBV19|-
TGTGCCAGTAGTAATCGGCAGGGATATGAAAAACTGTTTTTT
CASSNRQGYEKLFF
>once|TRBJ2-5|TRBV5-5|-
TGTGCCAGCAGTTTTACAGGGAGTATAAGAGAGACCCAGTACTTC
CASSFTGSIRETQYF
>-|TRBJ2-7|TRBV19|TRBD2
TGTGCCAGTAGTCTTACTAGCGGGGACTACGAGCAGTACTTC
CASSLTSGDYEQYF
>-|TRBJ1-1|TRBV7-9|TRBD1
TGTGCCAGCAGCTTTCTGGGGACAGGGCGAGATCGGAACACTGAAGCTTTCTTT
CASSFLGTGRDRNTEAFF
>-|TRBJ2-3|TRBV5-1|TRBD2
TGCGCCACTCGGGCTAGCGGGTCCACAGATACGCAGTATTTT
CATRASGSTDTQYF
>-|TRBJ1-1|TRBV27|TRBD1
TGTGCCAGCAGTCATGGACAGGGGGCGACTGAAGCTTTCTTT
CASSHGQGATEAFF
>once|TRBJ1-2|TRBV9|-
TGTGCCAGCAGCGTAACGACGGGGGTGTATGGCTACACCTTC
CASSVTTGVYGYTF
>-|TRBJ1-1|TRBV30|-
TGTGCCTGGAGTGTAGGCCTCGAAGCTTTCTTT
CAWSVGLEAFF
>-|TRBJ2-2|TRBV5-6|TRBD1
TGTGCCAGCAGCTTGTATCAGGGGGCGGCCGGGGAGCTGTTTTTT
CASSLYQGAAGELFF
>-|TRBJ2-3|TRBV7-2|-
TGTGCCAGCAGGCGGGGAGCAGCCACAGATACGCAGTATTTT
CASRRGAATDTQYF
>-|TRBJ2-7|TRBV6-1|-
TGTGCCAGCAGCTCCCCAGGAGGAATCTCCTACGAGCAGTACTTC
CASSSPGGISYEQYF
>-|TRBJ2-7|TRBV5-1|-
TGCGCCAGCAGCGGCGGACAGTTCGAGCACGAGCAGTACTTC
CASSGGQFEHEQYF
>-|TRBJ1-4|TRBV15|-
TGTGCCACCAGCAGGGACGGCTCTAATGAAAAACTGTTTTTT
CATSRDGSNEKLFF
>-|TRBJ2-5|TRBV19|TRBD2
TGTGCCAGTAGTATAGGTTCTGTGACTAGCGGGAGGGAGACCCAGTACTTC
CASSIGSVTSGRETQYF
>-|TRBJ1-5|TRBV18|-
TGTGCCAGCTCACCACGGGGGGCGCTGGATCAGCCCCAGCATTTT
CASSPRGALDQPQHF
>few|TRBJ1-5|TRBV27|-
TGTGCCAGCAGTTTATTGGCGGCTAGCAATCAGCCCCAGCATTTT
CASSLLAASNQPQHF
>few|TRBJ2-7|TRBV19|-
TGTGCCAGTAGCCTGGCTGGGGGCTGGTACGAGCAGTACTTC
CASSLAGGWYEQYF
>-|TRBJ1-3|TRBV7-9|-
TGTGCCAGCAGCCTTAAGGACCCCAGGGCCTTGGGAAACACCATATATTTT
CASSLKDPRALGNTIYF
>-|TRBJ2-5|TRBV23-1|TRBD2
TGCGCCAGCAGCCACGGGGGGGCCCAGTACTTC
CASSHGGAQYF
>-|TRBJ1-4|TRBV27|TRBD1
TGTGCCAGCTCAGACAGGGGGCGACGTAATAATAATGAAAAACTGTTTTTT
CASSDRGRRNNNEKLFF